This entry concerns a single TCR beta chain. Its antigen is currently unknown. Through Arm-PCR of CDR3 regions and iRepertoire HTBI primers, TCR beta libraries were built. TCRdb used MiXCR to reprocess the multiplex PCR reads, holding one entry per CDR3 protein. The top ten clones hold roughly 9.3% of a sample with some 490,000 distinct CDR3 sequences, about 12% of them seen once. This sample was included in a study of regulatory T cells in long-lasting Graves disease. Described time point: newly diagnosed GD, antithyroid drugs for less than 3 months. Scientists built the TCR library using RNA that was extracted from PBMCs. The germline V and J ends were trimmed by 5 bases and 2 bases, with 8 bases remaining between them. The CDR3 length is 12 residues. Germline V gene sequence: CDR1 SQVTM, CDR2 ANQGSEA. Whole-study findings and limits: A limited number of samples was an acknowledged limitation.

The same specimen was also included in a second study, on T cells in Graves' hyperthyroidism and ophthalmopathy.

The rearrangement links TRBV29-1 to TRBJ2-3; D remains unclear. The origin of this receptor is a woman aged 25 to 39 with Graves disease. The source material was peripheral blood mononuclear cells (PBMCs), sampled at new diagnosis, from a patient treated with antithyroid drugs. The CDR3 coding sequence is TGCAGCGTTTGGGATCACACAGATACGCAGTATTTT. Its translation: CSVWDHTDTQYF.